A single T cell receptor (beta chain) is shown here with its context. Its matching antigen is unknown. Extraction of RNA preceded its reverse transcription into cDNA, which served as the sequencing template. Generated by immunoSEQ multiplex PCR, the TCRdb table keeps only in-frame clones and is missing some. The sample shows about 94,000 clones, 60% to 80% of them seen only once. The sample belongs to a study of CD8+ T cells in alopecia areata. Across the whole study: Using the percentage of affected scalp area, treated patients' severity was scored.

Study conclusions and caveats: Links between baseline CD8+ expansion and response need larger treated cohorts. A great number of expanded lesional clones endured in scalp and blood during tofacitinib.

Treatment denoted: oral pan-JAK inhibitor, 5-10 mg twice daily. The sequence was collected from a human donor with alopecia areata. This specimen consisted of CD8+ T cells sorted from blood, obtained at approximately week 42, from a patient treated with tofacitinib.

The CDR3: CASSTRQQNEKLFF. In DNA, the CDR3 is TGTGCCAGTAGCACTCGACAGCAGAATGAAAAACTGTTTTTT. The V call is TRBV19, the J call TRBJ1-4; D is possibly TRBD1 (5 bases). This CDR3 has 14 amino acids. Trimming took off 6 bases at V and 5 bases at J, with 13 bases between the two ends. Germline V lookup: CDR1 LNHDA, CDR2 SQIVND (reference sequence).